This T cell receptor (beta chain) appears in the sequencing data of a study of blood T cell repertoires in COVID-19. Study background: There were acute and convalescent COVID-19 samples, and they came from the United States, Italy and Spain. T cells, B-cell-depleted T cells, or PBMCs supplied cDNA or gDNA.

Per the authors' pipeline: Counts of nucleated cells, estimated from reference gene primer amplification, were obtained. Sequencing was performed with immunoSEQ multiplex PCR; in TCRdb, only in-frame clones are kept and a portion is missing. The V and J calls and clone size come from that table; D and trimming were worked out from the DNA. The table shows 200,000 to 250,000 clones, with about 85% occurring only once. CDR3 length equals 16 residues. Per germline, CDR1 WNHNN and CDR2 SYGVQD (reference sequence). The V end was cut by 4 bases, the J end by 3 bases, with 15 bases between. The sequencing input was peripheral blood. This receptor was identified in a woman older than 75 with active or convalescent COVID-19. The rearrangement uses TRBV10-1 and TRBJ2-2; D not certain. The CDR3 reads CASSGWQNVHTGELFF. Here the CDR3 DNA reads TGCGCCAGCAGTGGATGGCAGAATGTTCACACCGGGGAGCTGTTTTTT.